These 27 T cell receptor beta chains were sequenced from one sample in a study of glioma-infiltrating T cells after dendritic cell vaccination. The time point was: after dendritic cell vaccination, including at tumor progression/relapse. Measured with immunoSEQ multiplex PCR; TCRdb has only the in-frame clones, and not every one. The table lists some 60,000 clones, just under 85% of them singletons. The sample in question was blood, obtained after dendritic cell vaccination. Receptors originate from a human donor with glioblastoma.

The CDR3: CASSETGGPEAFF. In nucleotides, the CDR3 is TGTGCCAGCAGCGAAACTGGGGGCCCTGAAGCTTTCTTT. The gene calls are TRBV7-3 and TRBJ1-1; maybe TRBD1 (6 bases). The CDR3 totals 13 residues. In germline, CDR1 is SGHTA, CDR2 FQGTGA. The V and J ends lost 5 bases and 6 bases respectively, with 13 bases between them.

This chain joins TRBV6-1 and TRBJ2-7; 8 bases match TRBD1. Germline CDR1 is MNHNS and CDR2 is SASEGT. Trimming at V came to 6 bases and at J to 4 bases, leaving 8 bases not matched to a gene. The CDR3 extends over 14 amino acids. CDR3 in DNA: TGTGCCAGCAGCCAGGACAGGGCCTTGTACGAGCAGTACTTC. As protein: CASSQDRALYEQYF.

J is TRBJ1-1 and V is TRBV19, with a tentative D call TRBD1 (5 bases). The CDR3 is made up of 15 amino acids. V gave up 6 bases and J gave up 3 bases, with 17 bases separating them. CDR1 is LNHDA and CDR2 is SQIVND in the germline V gene (reference sequence). CDR3 protein: CASSTPDRKDTEAFF. DNA for the CDR3: TGTGCCAGTAGCACCCCTGACAGAAAGGACACTGAAGCTTTCTTT.

The J gene is TRBJ2-4, the V gene TRBV4-1; unclear D gene. Germline-derived CDR1 and CDR2 are MGHRA and YSYEKL. This CDR3 region has 14 residues. The V end lost 3 bases, the J end lost 0 bases, and 6 bases lay between the germline ends. CDR3 amino acids: CASSHPGAKNIQYF. CDR3 DNA sequence: TGCGCCAGCAGCCACCCGGGAGCCAAAAACATTCAGTACTTC.

The V call is TRBV29-1, the J call TRBJ2-5; 7 positions match TRBD1. V was pared by 8 bases and J by 5 bases, with 11 bases of the junction left unmatched. Germline V CDR1 and CDR2: SQVTM, ANQGSEA. CDR3 size: 13 residues. The CDR3 DNA follows: TGCAGCTCCCTTACAGGGGCGTGGGAGACCCAGTACTTC. Translating it yields CSSLTGAWETQYF.

In this sample, this clone turned up once. V is TRBV6-1 and J is TRBJ1-1; weak D call: TRBD1 (5 bases). Germline lookup yields CDR1 MNHNS and CDR2 SASEGT. V was clipped by 6 bases and J by 1 base, with 12 bases between them. CDR3 length: 14 amino acids. CDR3 sequence (DNA): TGTGCCAGCAGGGACATCAATAAGAACACTGAAGCTTTCTTT. Translation gives CASRDINKNTEAFF.

This clone was seen once. The chain employs TRBV4-1 and TRBJ1-1; TRBD1 aligns across 7 bases. J lost 1 base, V lost 4 bases, and 9 bases had no gene match. The CDR3 spans 16 residues. CDR1 is MGHRA and CDR2 is YSYEKL in the germline V gene. CDR3 in DNA: TGCGCCAGCAGCCTAACATCGGGACAGCCGAACACTGAAGCTTTCTTT. Translated, it gives CASSLTSGQPNTEAFF.

The gene calls are TRBV19 and TRBJ1-6, with 10 positions matching TRBD1. The CDR3 is 19 residues long. V was pared by 6 bases and J by 1 base, with 12 bases of the junction left unmatched. Germline CDR1 is LNHDA and CDR2 is SQIVND (reference sequence). CDR3 nucleotide sequence: TGTGCCAGTAGCCCCCGGGACAGGGGAAGAAGGTCCTATAATTCACCCCTCCACTTT. Its translation is CASSPRDRGRRSYNSPLHF.

This clone was counted a few times. The chain uses TRBV7-9 and TRBJ1-1; tentative D call: TRBD1 (6 bases). Trimming cost V 5 bases and J 1 base, with 14 bases left between them. Germline loops: CDR1 SEHNR, CDR2 FQNEAQ (reference sequence). There are 15 residues in the CDR3. CDR3 in DNA: TGTGCCAGCAGCCCCTTACGGACAGAGAACACTGAAGCTTTCTTT. Encoded protein: CASSPLRTENTEAFF.

The DNA of the CDR3 is TGTGCCAGCAGCCAAGGGAGGGTAGGAGCTCTGCGGGGTCATGAGCAGTTCTTC. Residues: CASSQGRVGALRGHEQFF. The V call is TRBV4-2, the J call TRBJ2-1, with D perhaps TRBD2 (6 bases). The V end was cut by 1 base, the J end by 8 bases, with 24 bases between. The CDR3 contains 18 residues. CDR1 LGHNA and CDR2 YNFKEQ come from the germline V gene.

The table lists this clone with a few counts. For the CDR3, the DNA is TGCGCCAGCAGCGAAACAGGCGACGGAAACACCATATATTTT. Amino acids: CASSETGDGNTIYF. The chain is built from TRBV10-1 and TRBJ1-3; tentatively, D is TRBD1 (5 bases). Germline V gene sequence: CDR1 WNHNN, CDR2 SYGVQD (reference sequence). With 6 bases removed from V and 4 bases from J, the gap between germline ends came to 13 bases. The CDR3 sequence is 14 residues long.

This chain uses TRBV12-5 with TRBJ2-1; D is uncertain. From germline, CDR1 is LGHNT and CDR2 FRNRAP. The V and J ends lost 5 bases and 7 bases respectively, with 12 bases between them. The CDR3 contains 13 residues. CDR3 in amino acids: CASGLPLRNEQFF. CDR3 sequence (DNA): TGTGCTAGTGGTCTACCCCTCCGGAATGAGCAGTTCTTC.

This chain uses TRBV6-6 with TRBJ1-1; maybe TRBD1 (6 bases). V shed 5 bases and J shed 4 bases, with 17 bases lying between them. Germline loops: CDR1 MNHNY, CDR2 SVGAGI (reference sequence). The CDR3 consists of 15 residues. The CDR3, as DNA: TGTGCCAGCAGTGTCCCACCGGGACACCCCACTGAAGCTTTCTTT. Its protein is CASSVPPGHPTEAFF.

The rearrangement uses TRBV13 and TRBJ1-1; D possibly corresponds to TRBD1 (5 bases). Germline values: CDR1 PRHDT, CDR2 FYEKMQ (reference sequence). The CDR3 extends over 15 amino acids. V was pared by 5 bases and J by 1 base, with 14 bases between. CDR3 sequence: CASSQWEGRNTEAFF. In DNA, the CDR3 is TGTGCCAGCAGCCAATGGGAGGGGAGGAACACTGAAGCTTTCTTT.

The chain joins TRBV6-1 to TRBJ2-7, with D perhaps matching TRBD2 (7 bases). CDR1 and CDR2 (germline): MNHNS, SASEGT. Trimming removed 6 bases from V and 3 bases from J, with 18 bases in between. This CDR3 comprises 15 residues. In DNA, the CDR3 is TGTGCCAGCAGGGGAAGAGGGGGGGCGGACTACGAGCAGTACTTC. It codes for CASRGRGGADYEQYF.

The chain combines TRBV7-9 with TRBJ2-7; D gene unclear. This CDR3 contains 14 residues. V shed 1 base and J shed 2 bases, with 9 bases lying between them. CDR1 SEHNR and CDR2 FQNEAQ come from the germline V gene (reference sequence). The CDR3 loop reads CASSLGTTAYEQYF. DNA of the CDR3: TGTGCCAGCAGCTTAGGAACTACCGCCTACGAGCAGTACTTC.

V usage is TRBV27 and J usage is TRBJ2-7; TRBD1 might be the D (5 bases). The CDR3 loop spans 13 amino acids. The V end was cut by 10 bases, the J end by 2 bases, with 15 bases between. Germline V gene data show CDR1 as MNHEY and CDR2 as SMNVEV (reference sequence). In nucleotides, the CDR3 is TGTGCCACCGGCCAAGGACAAGCCTACGAGCAGTACTTC. Translated: CATGQGQAYEQYF.

This chain joins TRBV19 and TRBJ1-3; 7 positions agree with TRBD1. The V segment lost 4 bases and the J segment 0 bases; nucleotides outside the gene matches: 18. Germline CDR1 LNHDA, CDR2 SQIVND (reference sequence). This CDR3 is built from 20 residues. The CDR3 DNA reads as TGTGCCAGTAGTACAACCTCGACAGGGTACCGAATAGACTCTGGAAACACCATATATTTT. Encoded protein: CASSTTSTGYRIDSGNTIYF.

This clone appeared a single time. The chain is built from TRBV9 and TRBJ2-1; D is perhaps TRBD2 (6 bases). CDR1 is SGDLS and CDR2 is YYNGEE in the germline V gene. V lost 3 bases and J 6 bases, leaving 7 bases between the germline ends. The CDR3 spans 12 residues. The CDR3 reads CASSGDFNEQFF. CDR3 sequence (DNA): TGTGCCAGCAGCGGGGACTTCAATGAGCAGTTCTTC.

This clone occurred once. V usage is TRBV12-5 and J usage is TRBJ1-1; D call uncertain. CDR1 is LGHNT, CDR2 FRNRAP, per germline. The CDR3 has 14 residues. The V and J ends lost 0 bases and 0 bases respectively, with 5 bases between them. For the CDR3, the DNA is TGTGCTAGTGGTTTGGTGGGCGTGAACACTGAAGCTTTCTTT. Translated, it gives CASGLVGVNTEAFF.

The chain recombines TRBV6-1 with TRBJ2-3; D might be TRBD2 (5 bases). Trimming removed 1 base at V and 5 bases at J, with 10 bases between. CDR1 is MNHNS, CDR2 SASEGT, per germline. This CDR3 is 14 amino acids long. CDR3 bases: TGTGCCAGCAGTGAAGGAGGGTGGATAGATACGCAGTATTTT. Amino acids: CASSEGGWIDTQYF.

The chain uses TRBV27 and TRBJ2-1, with 7 nucleotides matching TRBD2. The CDR3 consists of 15 residues. V was pared by 4 bases and J by 0 bases, with 3 bases of the junction left unmatched. From germline, CDR1 is MNHEY and CDR2 SMNVEV (reference sequence). CDR3 bases: TGTGCCAGCAGTTCTGCGGGGGACTCCTACAATGAGCAGTTCTTC. Its translation is CASSSAGDSYNEQFF.

V usage is TRBV5-1 and J usage is TRBJ1-1, with D uncertain. V dropped 4 bases and J dropped 1 base, with 8 bases sitting between them. This CDR3 region has 13 residues. Germline assignment: CDR1 SGHRS and CDR2 YFSETQ. CDR3 sequence reads: CASSHEGNTEAFF. The CDR3 DNA sequence: TGCGCCAGCAGCCACGAGGGGAACACTGAAGCTTTCTTT.

On this clone itself: An end of the junction does not agree with germline; a read error may underlie this. The chain recombines TRBV7-7 with TRBJ2-1; 7 bases fit TRBD1. The CDR3 sequence is 15 residues long. Germline CDR1 reads SSHAT; CDR2 reads FNYEAQ (reference sequence). The CDR3 region has the DNA TGTGCTAGCAGCTTAGACAGGGACCTGGACAATGAGCAGTTCTTC. It yields the protein CASSLDRDLDNEQFF.

V and J are TRBV18 and TRBJ2-2; TRBD2 agrees at 7 bases. CDR1 is KGHSH and CDR2 is LQKENI in the germline V gene. Trimming took 6 bases from V and 6 from J; bases not matched to a gene: 10. The CDR3 loop spans 15 amino acids. The CDR3 spells CASSPDRGGAGELFF. Here the CDR3 DNA reads TGTGCCAGCTCTCCCGACCGGGGAGGGGCCGGGGAGCTGTTTTTT.

The chain employs TRBV2 and TRBJ1-6; D gene uncertain. The germline V gene encodes CDR1 SNHLY and CDR2 FYNNEI. The V end lost 2 bases, the J end lost 7 bases, and 9 bases lay between the germline ends. The CDR3 has 14 residues. The CDR3 sequence: CASSEPGVNSPLHF. CDR3 bases: TGTGCCAGCAGTGAACCGGGAGTGAATTCACCCCTCCACTTT.

This rearrangement joins TRBV4-2 to TRBJ1-4; a weak D match, TRBD1 (6 bases). The ends were cut back, 4 bases at V and 5 bases at J, with 14 bases in the middle. The CDR3 runs to 15 residues. Germline CDR1 LGHNA, CDR2 YNFKEQ. The CDR3 reads CASSPPGVGNEKLFF. Here the CDR3 DNA reads TGTGCCAGCAGCCCCCCAGGGGTAGGGAATGAAAAACTGTTTTTT.